This record covers a single T cell receptor (beta chain). Its antigen is unidentified. This entry is derived from a study of T cells after yellow fever vaccination. About the study: In the case of low-cell-number fractions, SMART-Seq v4 Ultra Low Input was used for preparation.

The germline V gene has CDR1 ENHRY and CDR2 SYGVKD. V shed 0 bases and J shed 4 bases, with 11 bases lying between them. There are 15 residues in the CDR3. TCRdb passed the 5' RACE reads through MiXCR, listing each CDR3 protein once. This sample has 250,000 to 300,000 distinct CDR3 sequences, with approximately 10% found just once. The study's findings and limits: Peak timing came faster in the weaker secondary response, day 5 versus 15. Contaminants from the bulk population, in the form of abundant clonotypes, could be found in FACS-sorted repertoires. The appearance of a small share of clonotypes in both CD4 and CD8 compartments was observed.

The clonotype was recovered from a man between 18 and 35 years old who received the YFV17D yellow fever vaccine. This chain uses TRBV10-3 with TRBJ2-3, with D unclear. Sequences were derived from CD4+ T cells sorted from PBMCs, sampled 5 days after the yellow fever booster vaccination. CDR3 loop: CAISESLVSADTQYF. CDR3 bases: TGTGCCATCAGTGAGTCTCTAGTTTCGGCAGATACGCAGTATTTT.